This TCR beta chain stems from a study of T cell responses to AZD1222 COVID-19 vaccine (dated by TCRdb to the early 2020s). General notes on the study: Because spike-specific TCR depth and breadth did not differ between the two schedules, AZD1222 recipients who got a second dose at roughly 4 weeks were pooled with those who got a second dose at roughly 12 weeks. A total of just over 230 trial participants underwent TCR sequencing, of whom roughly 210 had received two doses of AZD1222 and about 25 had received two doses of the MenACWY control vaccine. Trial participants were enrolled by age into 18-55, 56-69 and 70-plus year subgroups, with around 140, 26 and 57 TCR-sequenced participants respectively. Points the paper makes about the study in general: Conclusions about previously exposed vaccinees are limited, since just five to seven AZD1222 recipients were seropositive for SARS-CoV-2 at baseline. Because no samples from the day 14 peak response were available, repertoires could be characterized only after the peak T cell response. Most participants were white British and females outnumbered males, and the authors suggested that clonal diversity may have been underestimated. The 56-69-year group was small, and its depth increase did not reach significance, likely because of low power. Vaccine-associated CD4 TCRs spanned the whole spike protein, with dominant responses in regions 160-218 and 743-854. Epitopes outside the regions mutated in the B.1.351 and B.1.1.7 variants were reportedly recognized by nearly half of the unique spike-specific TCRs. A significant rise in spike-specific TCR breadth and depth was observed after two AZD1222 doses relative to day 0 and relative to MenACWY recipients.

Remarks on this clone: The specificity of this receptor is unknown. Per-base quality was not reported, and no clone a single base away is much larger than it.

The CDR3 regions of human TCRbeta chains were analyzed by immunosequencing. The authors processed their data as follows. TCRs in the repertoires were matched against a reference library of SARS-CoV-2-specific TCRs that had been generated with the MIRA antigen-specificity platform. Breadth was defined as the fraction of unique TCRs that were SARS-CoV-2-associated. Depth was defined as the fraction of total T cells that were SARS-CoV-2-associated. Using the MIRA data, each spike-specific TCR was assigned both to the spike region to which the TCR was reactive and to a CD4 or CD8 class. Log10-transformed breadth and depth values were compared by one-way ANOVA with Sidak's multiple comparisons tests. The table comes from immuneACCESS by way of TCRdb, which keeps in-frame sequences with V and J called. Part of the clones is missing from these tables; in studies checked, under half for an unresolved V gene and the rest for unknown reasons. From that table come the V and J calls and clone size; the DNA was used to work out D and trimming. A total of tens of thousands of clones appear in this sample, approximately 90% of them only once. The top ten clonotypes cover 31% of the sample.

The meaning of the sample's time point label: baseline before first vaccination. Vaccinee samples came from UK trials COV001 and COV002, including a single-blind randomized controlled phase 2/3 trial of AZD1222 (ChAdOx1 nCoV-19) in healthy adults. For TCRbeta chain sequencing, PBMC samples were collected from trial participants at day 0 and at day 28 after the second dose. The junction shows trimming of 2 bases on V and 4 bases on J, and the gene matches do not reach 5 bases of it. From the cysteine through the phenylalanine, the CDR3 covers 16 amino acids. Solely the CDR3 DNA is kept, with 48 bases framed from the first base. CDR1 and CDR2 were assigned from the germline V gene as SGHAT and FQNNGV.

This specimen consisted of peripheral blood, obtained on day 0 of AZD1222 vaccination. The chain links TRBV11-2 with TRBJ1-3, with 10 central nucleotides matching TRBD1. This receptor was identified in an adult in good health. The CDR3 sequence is CASSLLTGGFGNTIYF. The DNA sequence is TGTGCCAGCAGCTTATTGACAGGGGGCTTCGGAAACACCATATATTTT.